A single T cell receptor (beta chain) is shown here with its context. Its antigen is currently unknown. This sample was included in a study of graft-versus-host responses after intestinal transplantation. Study-wide context: Each patient got anti-thymocyte globulin induction, then tacrolimus and steroids for approximately three years. Study findings and constraints: In recipient marrow, GvH clones were found, and some appeared first in ileum or blood. The study found high graft-versus-host to host-versus-graft clonal ratios in allografts of patients with graft-donor T cell macrochimerism.

Libraries were prepared by immunoSEQ multiplex PCR; TCRdb keeps only in-frame clonotypes and omits some of them. The sample gives under 140,000 clones, around 95% of which show up once; roughly 0.5% is in the top ten. Trimming took 3 bases from V and 2 from J; bases not matched to a gene: 3. The V gene's germline CDR1 is SEHNR and CDR2 FQNEAQ (reference sequence). The CDR3 length is 15 residues. The sequencing used unstimulated CD8+ T cells sorted from spleen or lymph node cells, collected before intestinal transplant. The clonotype comes from a human donor who received an intestinal transplant. V and J are TRBV7-9 and TRBJ2-2; 7 nucleotides agree with TRBD2. DNA of the CDR3: TGTGCCAGCAGCTTCAGCGGGGTTAACACCGGGGAGCTGTTTTTT. It codes for CASSFSGVNTGELFF. The variable domain in full, with the rest retrieved from reference TRBV7-9 and TRBJ2-2, is DTGVSQNPRHKITKRGQNVTFRCDPISEHNRLYWYRQTLGQGPEFLTYFQNEAQLEKSRLLSDRFSAERPKGSFSTLEIQRTEQGDSAMYLCASSFSGVNTGELFFGEGSRLTVL.